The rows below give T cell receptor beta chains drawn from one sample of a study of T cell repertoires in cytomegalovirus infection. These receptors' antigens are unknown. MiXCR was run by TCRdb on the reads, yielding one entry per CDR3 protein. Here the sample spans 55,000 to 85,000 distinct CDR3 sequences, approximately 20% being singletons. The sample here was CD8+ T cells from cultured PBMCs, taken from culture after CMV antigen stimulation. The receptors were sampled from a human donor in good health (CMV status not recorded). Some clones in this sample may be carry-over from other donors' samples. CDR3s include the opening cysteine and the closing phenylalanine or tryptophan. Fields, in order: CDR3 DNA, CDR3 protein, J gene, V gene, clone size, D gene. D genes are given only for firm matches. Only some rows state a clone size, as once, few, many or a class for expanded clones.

DNA: TGTGCCAGCAGTTTAGGACAGGGTGAGACTGAAGCTTTCTTT; CDR3: CASSLGQGETEAFF; J: TRBJ1-1; V: TRBV12-3/TRBV12-4; size: -; D: TRBD1
DNA: TGTGCCAGCAGTCCCCCCTCGGGCTATGGCTACACCTTC; CDR3: CASSPPSGYGYTF; J: TRBJ1-2; V: TRBV6-1; size: -; D: -
DNA: TGTGCCAGCTCACCACCCGTGGACTCCACCTACGAGCAGTACTTC; CDR3: CASSPPVDSTYEQYF; J: TRBJ2-7; V: TRBV18; size: few; D: -
DNA: TGTGCCAGCAGAGACAGGGGCCCTTCACCCCTCCACTTT; CDR3: CASRDRGPSPLHF; J: TRBJ1-6; V: TRBV7-9; size: few; D: TRBD1
DNA: TGCGCCAGCAGCCAAGAAGGAGACAGGGGGTACGTAGAGCAGTACTTC; CDR3: CASSQEGDRGYVEQYF; J: TRBJ2-7; V: TRBV4-3; size: few; D: TRBD1
DNA: TGTGCCAGCAGTCAACCTTGGGGGCCCGAGCAGTACTTC; CDR3: CASSQPWGPEQYF; J: TRBJ2-7; V: TRBV6-2/TRBV6-3; size: few; D: -
DNA: TGTGCCAGCAGTGACCTCACTGAAGCTTTCTTT; CDR3: CASSDLTEAFF; J: TRBJ1-1; V: TRBV6-5; size: -; D: -
DNA: TGCGCCAGCAGCCAAGGAGCGGGGGGGATCACAGATACGCAGTATTTT; CDR3: CASSQGAGGITDTQYF; J: TRBJ2-3; V: TRBV4-1; size: -; D: TRBD2
DNA: TGTGCCACCCTCCTCCCCTACGTGGAAAACACTGAAGCTTTCTTT; CDR3: CATLLPYVENTEAFF; J: TRBJ1-1; V: TRBV6-6; size: many; D: -
DNA: TGTGCCAGCAGCCATATTAACACCGGGGAGCTGTTTTTT; CDR3: CASSHINTGELFF; J: TRBJ2-2; V: TRBV7-2; size: -; D: -